This TCR beta chain was identified during a study of control samples from healthy donors and cancer patients (dated by TCRdb to about 2020). The protocol used for the library was the immunoSEQ multiplex PCR assay. This immuneACCESS table, as held by TCRdb, lists in-frame sequences with V and J called but not all clones. Of the missing ones, under half trace to an unresolved V gene in checked studies; the others have no known cause. Across this sample there are about 190,000 clones, with about 91% seen only once. The top ten clones comprise around 1.9% of the sample. On this clone itself: Its antigen target is currently unknown. No base quality information exists; no much larger clone differs at one position.

CDR1 and CDR2 are drawn from the germline V gene: SGHRS, YFSETQ. Counted from cysteine to phenylalanine, this CDR3 has 16 amino acids. Kept here is only the CDR3 DNA, which spans 48 bases and is read in frame from base 1. Compared with germline, V lacks 4 bases and J lacks 1 base; bases without a gene match: 10. The sample was blood. The clonotype comes from a man aged 25-45 years in good health. Recombination linked TRBV5-1 to TRBJ1-1; 7 central nucleotides agree with TRBD1. CDR3 sequence: CASSPNPQGKNTEAFF. The DNA sequence is as follows: TGCGCCAGCAGCCCCAACCCACAGGGGAAGAACACTGAAGCTTTCTTT.